The 22 T cell receptor beta chains given below trace back to one sample, sequenced in a study of OX40 agonist ivuxolimab in advanced cancers. Sequencing used immunoSEQ multiplex PCR; TCRdb keeps in-frame clones, though not all of them. The repertoire has nearly 70,000 clones, around 85% of them found once; the top ten carry roughly 6.1%. Sequencing used CD4+ or CD8+ T cells sorted from blood, obtained in a trial of the OX40 agonist ivuxolimab. The receptors derive from an adult with an advanced solid tumor such as melanoma, head and neck, liver or kidney cancer.

The CDR3 loop is CASSNDRATQYF. CDR3 nucleotides: TGTGCCAGCAGTAATGACAGGGCCACCCAGTACTTC. The chain uses TRBV7-9 and TRBJ2-5, with 7 bases fitting TRBD1. Trimming at V came to 6 bases and at J to 8 bases, leaving 6 bases not matched to a gene. Germline V gene lookup returns CDR1 SEHNR and CDR2 FQNEAQ (reference sequence). This CDR3 contains 12 residues.

This rearrangement joins TRBV7-9 to TRBJ1-3; unclear D gene. Germline V gives CDR1 SEHNR, CDR2 FQNEAQ (reference sequence). CDR3 length: 14 residues. V lost 4 bases, J lost 3 bases, and 10 bases lay in between. This CDR3 reads CASSSTYVGNTIYF. In nucleotides, the CDR3 is TGTGCCAGCAGCTCCACGTACGTTGGAAACACCATATATTTT.

V gene TRBV28 combines with J gene TRBJ1-1; 7 bases match TRBD1. J gave up 1 base and V 11 bases, and 10 bases lay outside the gene matches. The CDR3 runs 14 residues. CDR1 and CDR2 from the germline V gene are MDHEN and SYDVKM. This chain's CDR3 is CAGNTGQWNTEAFF. The CDR3 DNA reads TGTGCCGGAAACACGGGACAGTGGAACACTGAAGCTTTCTTT.

CDR3 DNA: TGTGCCAGCAGCTTGTTAACGGTTGCGGATACGCAGTATTTT. The encoded protein is CASSLLTVADTQYF. This chain links TRBV5-4 with TRBJ2-3, with D uncertain. V gave up 1 base and J gave up 6 bases, with 12 bases separating them. The CDR3 is made up of 14 amino acids. Germline values: CDR1 SGHNT, CDR2 YYREEE (reference sequence).

The chain has TRBV5-1 and TRBJ1-1; 9 nucleotides agree with TRBD1. Germline V gene lookup returns CDR1 SGHRS and CDR2 YFSETQ. There are 14 residues in the CDR3. J gave up 8 bases and V 3 bases, and 8 bases lay outside the gene matches. Here the CDR3 DNA reads TGCGCCAGCAGCTCCCGGGACAGGGTCTCGGAAGCTTTCTTT. Translating gives CASSSRDRVSEAFF.

The genes are TRBV28 and TRBJ2-7, with TRBD2 matching 9 bases. The trim removed 3 bases at V and 2 bases at J, leaving 17 bases unmatched. Germline V gene sequence: CDR1 MDHEN, CDR2 SYDVKM. This CDR3 region has 19 residues. The CDR3 DNA is TGTGCCAGCAGTTTCGTTCTTAGCGGGAGTTCAGGGTACGCCTACGAGCAGTACTTC. This codes for CASSFVLSGSSGYAYEQYF.

This clone was found once. The chain employs TRBV19 and TRBJ1-4; tentatively, D is TRBD1 (6 bases). The CDR3 spans 14 residues. The V end lost 4 bases, the J end lost 6 bases, and 12 bases lay between the germline ends. Looked up from germline, CDR1 is LNHDA and CDR2 is SQIVND (reference sequence). The CDR3 reads CASSKMGADEKLFF. The CDR3 DNA reads as TGTGCCAGTAGTAAAATGGGGGCCGATGAAAAACTGTTTTTT.

The chain uses TRBV4-1 and TRBJ1-4, with 9 bases identical to TRBD1. There are 14 residues in the CDR3. CDR1 is MGHRA and CDR2 is YSYEKL in the germline V gene. Losses at the gene ends were 4 bases for V and 5 bases for J; bases not matched to a gene: 2. The CDR3 spells CASSLGQGNEKLFF. DNA of the CDR3: TGCGCCAGCAGCCTAGGACAGGGGAATGAAAAACTGTTTTTT.

The genes are TRBV9 and TRBJ2-5; 14 bases match TRBD2. After removal of 4 bases from V and 5 bases from J, the junction contained 7 bases not matched to a gene. CDR3 length: 16 amino acids. From germline, CDR1 is SGDLS and CDR2 YYNGEE. In DNA form, the CDR3 reads TGTGCCAGCAGCAGACTAGCGGGAGGGCCTCGGGAGACCCAGTACTTC. Protein sequence: CASSRLAGGPRETQYF.

This sequence joins TRBV7-9 and TRBJ2-7; a possible D gene is TRBD1 (5 bases). The ends were cut back, 6 bases at V and 5 bases at J, with 14 bases in the middle. The CDR3 spans 13 residues. Germline CDR1 SEHNR, CDR2 FQNEAQ (reference sequence). Here the CDR3 reads CASRGTGFDEQYF. CDR3 nucleotide sequence: TGTGCCAGCAGGGGCACAGGTTTCGACGAGCAGTACTTC. The full variable domain, rest sourced from reference TRBV7-9 and TRBJ2-7, is DTGVSQNPRHKITKRGQNVTFRCDPISEHNRLYWYRQTLGQGPEFLTYFQNEAQLEKSRLLSDRFSAERPKGSFSTLEIQRTEQGDSAMYLCASRGTGFDEQYFGPGTRLTVT.

V and J are TRBV9 and TRBJ2-1; 8 bases map to TRBD2. This CDR3 spans 15 amino acids. The germline gives CDR1 SGDLS, CDR2 YYNGEE. The V gene end was trimmed by 2 bases and the J gene end by 3 bases; junction bases not matched to a gene: 4. The CDR3 nucleotides read TGTGCCAGCAGCGTCAGCGGGAGTAACTACAATGAGCAGTTCTTC. Amino acid sequence: CASSVSGSNYNEQFF.

The rearrangement uses TRBV19 and TRBJ1-4; 8 positions agree with TRBD1. Per germline, CDR1 LNHDA and CDR2 SQIVND (reference sequence). The CDR3 has 15 residues. Trimming cost V 5 bases and J 7 bases; bases outside gene matches: 9. The CDR3 DNA reads as TGTGCCAGTAGTGAACAGGGGGGAGTACTTGAAAAACTGTTTTTT. The encoded protein is CASSEQGGVLEKLFF.

CDR3 in DNA: TGTGCCAGCTCACCATTTATCGACAGGGCTGGGGCCAACGTCCTGACTTTC. Translation gives CASSPFIDRAGANVLTF. The chain is built from TRBV18 and TRBJ2-6; 7 bases match TRBD1. The CDR3 runs to 17 residues. Germline V lookup: CDR1 KGHSH, CDR2 LQKENI. V shed 2 bases, J shed 2 bases, and the junction held 6 bases outside the gene matches.

J is TRBJ2-1 and V is TRBV5-1, with 12 positions matching TRBD1. J gave up 9 bases and V 3 bases, and 4 bases lay outside the gene matches. CDR1 SGHRS and CDR2 YFSETQ come from the germline V gene. This CDR3 contains 14 residues. The CDR3 reads CASSWGTGGIEQFF. The DNA of the CDR3 is TGCGCCAGCAGCTGGGGGACAGGGGGCATTGAGCAGTTCTTC.

This sequence joins TRBV6-5 and TRBJ1-5; D remains ambiguous. Germline lookup yields CDR1 MNHEY and CDR2 SVGAGI. CDR3 length equals 13 residues. The germline V and J ends were trimmed by 11 bases and 5 bases, with 16 bases remaining between them. In DNA form, the CDR3 reads TGTGCCGCCGGGCAGAACTCATATCAGCCCCAGCATTTT. This codes for CAAGQNSYQPQHF.

This clone has more than one count but fewer than ten. The chain links TRBV6-5 to TRBJ2-7, with 7 bases aligning to TRBD1. Trimming took 0 bases from V and 6 from J; bases not matched to a gene: 5. The CDR3 sequence is 14 residues long. Germline V gives CDR1 MNHEY, CDR2 SVGAGI. The CDR3 DNA follows: TGTGCCAGCAGTTACTCTAGGGGGCCTGGCGAGCAGTACTTC. It specifies CASSYSRGPGEQYF.

The chain joins TRBV4-3 to TRBJ2-1, with 12 bases aligning to TRBD2. The J segment lost 6 bases and the V segment lost 1 base, leaving 1 base of the junction unmatched. The CDR3 totals 15 residues. Germline V lookup: CDR1 LGHNA, CDR2 YSLEER. The CDR3 reads CASSQGLAGVNEQFF. Written as DNA, the CDR3 is TGCGCCAGCAGCCAAGGACTAGCGGGAGTCAATGAGCAGTTCTTC.

The chain employs TRBV19 and TRBJ2-5; TRBD2 aligns across 7 bases. The CDR3 is 16 amino acids. The junction had 11 bases not matched to a gene; V was cut back by 3 bases and J by 4 bases. Germline loops: CDR1 LNHDA, CDR2 SQIVND (reference sequence). The CDR3 loop is CASSISGTKFRETQYF. CDR3 nucleotide sequence: TGTGCCAGTAGTATTTCCGGGACTAAGTTTCGAGAGACCCAGTACTTC.

This clone was seen only a few times. The CDR3 loop is CASSLVGLGRNEQFF. The CDR3 DNA sequence: TGTGCCAGCAGCTTGGTTGGACTAGGACGGAATGAGCAGTTCTTC. The V and J genes are TRBV5-4 and TRBJ2-1; 7 nucleotides line up with TRBD2. Trimming at V came to 0 bases and at J to 7 bases, leaving 7 bases not matched to a gene. This CDR3 has 15 residues. CDR1 and CDR2 (germline): SGHNT, YYREEE (reference sequence).

The gene calls are TRBV11-3 and TRBJ2-6, with a tentative D call TRBD2 (6 bases). V lost 3 bases to trimming and J lost 0 bases, with 6 bases between them. CDR1 SGHNT and CDR2 YENEEA come from the germline V gene. The CDR3 totals 15 residues. The DNA for the CDR3 is TGTGCCAGCAGCTTGGAGGGCTCTGGGGCCAACGTCCTGACTTTC. Its translation: CASSLEGSGANVLTF. The variable domain in full, completed from reference TRBV11-3 and TRBJ2-6, reads EAGVVQSPRYKIIEKKQPVAFWCNPISGHNTLYWYLQNLGQGPELLIRYENEEAVDDSQLPKDRFSAERLKGVDSTLKIQPAELGDSAVYLCASSLEGSGANVLTFGAGSRLTVL.

This sequence joins TRBV7-2 and TRBJ2-1; D perhaps matches TRBD2 (5 bases). V was trimmed by 5 bases and J by 0 bases, leaving 11 bases between them. The CDR3 covers 15 residues. Germline-derived CDR1 and CDR2 are SGHTA and FQGNSA. The CDR3 DNA reads as TGTGCCAGCAGCGCCGGGGTAAGCTCCTACAATGAGCAGTTCTTC. It specifies CASSAGVSSYNEQFF. The full variable domain, its missing parts supplied by reference TRBV7-2 and TRBJ2-1, is GAGVSQSPSNKVTEKGKDVELRCDPISGHTALYWYRQSLGQGLEFLIYFQGNSAPDKSGLPSDRFSAERTGGSVSTLTIQRTQQEDSAVYLCASSAGVSSYNEQFFGPGTRLTVL.

The chain couples TRBV28 to TRBJ1-5, with D uncertain. This CDR3 has 14 residues. Trimming removed 7 bases from V and 0 bases from J, with 10 bases in between. Germline V gene data show CDR1 as MDHEN and CDR2 as SYDVKM. CDR3 nucleotide sequence: TGTGCCAGCACTTCTTGGGGTAGCAATCAGCCCCAGCATTTT. Protein sequence: CASTSWGSNQPQHF.